This T cell receptor (beta chain) was observed in a study of CD8 T cells in Susac syndrome. This CDR3 region has 18 residues. Trimming removed 3 bases from V and 4 bases from J, with 24 bases in between. Germline V lookup: CDR1 LNHDA, CDR2 SQIVND (reference sequence). About 0.45 to 1 ug RNA was reverse transcribed with random hexamers. TCRdb ran MiXCR on the immunoSEQ multiplex PCR reads and lists one entry per CDR3 protein. The top ten hold about 0.12% of the sample, which has 200,000 or so distinct CDR3 sequences, 92% seen once. Worth noting for this clonotype: As yet, its antigen is unknown.

Findings and caveats of the study: The relatively small number of individuals in the TCR sequencing and HLA analysis was acknowledged by the study.

The material sequenced was CD8+ T cells from PBMCs. The clonotype comes from a human donor with multiple sclerosis. The chain uses TRBV19 and TRBJ1-2; the D gene is possibly TRBD1 (5 bases). As DNA, the CDR3 is TGTGCCAGTAGTATGGTCGGGATCGGGACCCCAGGGAGCTATGGCTACACCTTC. Its protein product is CASSMVGIGTPGSYGYTF.